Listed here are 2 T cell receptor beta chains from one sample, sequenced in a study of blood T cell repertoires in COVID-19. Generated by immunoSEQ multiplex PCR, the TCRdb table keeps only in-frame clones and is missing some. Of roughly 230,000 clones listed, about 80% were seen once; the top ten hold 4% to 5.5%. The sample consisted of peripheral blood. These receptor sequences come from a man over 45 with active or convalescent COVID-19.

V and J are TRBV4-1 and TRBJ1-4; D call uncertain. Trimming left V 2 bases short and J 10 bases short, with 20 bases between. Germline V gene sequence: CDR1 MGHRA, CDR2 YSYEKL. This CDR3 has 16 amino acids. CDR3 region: CASSQLFPDPRGKLFF. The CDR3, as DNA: TGCGCCAGCAGCCAACTCTTCCCGGACCCCCGGGGAAAACTGTTTTTT.

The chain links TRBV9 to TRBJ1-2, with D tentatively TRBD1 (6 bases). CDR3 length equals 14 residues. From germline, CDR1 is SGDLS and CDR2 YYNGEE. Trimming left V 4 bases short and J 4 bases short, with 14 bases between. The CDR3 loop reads CASSRQDQIYGYTF. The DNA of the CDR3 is TGTGCCAGCAGCAGACAGGACCAAATCTATGGCTACACCTTC.